These 17 T cell receptor beta chains originate from one sample sequenced in a study of blood T cell repertoires in COVID-19 (dated by TCRdb to the early 2020s). The method was the immunoSEQ multiplex PCR assay. What TCRdb holds here is the immuneACCESS table cut down to in-frame rearrangements. Part of the clones is not present; checked against another copy, under half of the missing clones reflect an unresolved V gene, and the others are unexplained. Counted in this sample were more than 200,000 clones; approximately 86% of them appeared once. The ten largest clonotypes hold 0.55% to 0.75% of the sample. The sequencing sample was made of peripheral blood. These receptors originate from a man aged 35 to 55 with acute or convalescent COVID-19.

This chain links TRBV7-9 with TRBJ2-1, with 8 bases matching TRBD2. Germline V gene lookup returns CDR1 SEHNR and CDR2 FQNEAQ (reference sequence). Losses at the gene ends were 4 bases for V and 7 bases for J; bases not matched to a gene: 9. This CDR3 is built from 15 residues. The DNA of the CDR3 is TGTGCCAGCAGCTCCCATAGCGGGGTAGGAAATGAGCAGTTCTTC. It specifies CASSSHSGVGNEQFF.

CDR3 DNA sequence: TGCACCAGCAGCCAAGGGGACAGGGGGGATGAGCAGTTCTTC. It yields the protein CTSSQGDRGDEQFF. This sequence joins TRBV1 and TRBJ2-1; TRBD1, the table's D call, lacks a check against the DNA. TRBV1 is listed as a pseudogene. There are 14 residues in the CDR3.

The chain combines TRBV24-1 with TRBJ2-7; 8 bases match TRBD1. CDR1 is KGHDR, CDR2 SFDVKD, per germline. The CDR3 runs to 14 residues. Trimming at V came to 7 bases and at J to 5 bases, leaving 9 bases not matched to a gene. Here the CDR3 reads CATSATGVVHEQYF. The CDR3 DNA reads as TGTGCCACCAGCGCGACAGGGGTCGTCCACGAGCAGTACTTC.

This clone has just a few counts. The junction shows a germline mismatch at one end, possibly a read error. The rearrangement links TRBV20-1 to TRBJ1-2, with a tentative D call TRBD1 (6 bases). The CDR3 has 11 residues. Germline values: CDR1 DFQATT, CDR2 SNEGSKA (reference sequence). The CDR3 DNA reads TGCAGTACTAGCAGGGGTGGTGGCTACACCTTC. Translating it yields CSTSRGGGYTF.

In this sample, this clone turned up once. This rearrangement joins TRBV19 to TRBJ2-2, with 7 bases identical to TRBD1. Germline CDR1 and CDR2: LNHDA and SQIVND (reference sequence). The CDR3 covers 15 residues. V lost 2 bases to trimming and J lost 6 bases; unmatched junction nucleotides: 6. CDR3 amino acids: CASSIFDRAAGELFF. In DNA form, the CDR3 reads TGTGCCAGTAGTATATTTGACAGGGCAGCCGGGGAGCTGTTTTTT. The variable domain in full, with the rest retrieved from reference TRBV19 and TRBJ2-2, is DGGITQSPKYLFRKEGQNVTLSCEQNLNHDAMYWYRQDPGQGLRLIYYSQIVNDFQKGDIAEGYSVSREKKESFPLTVTSAQKNPTAFYLCASSIFDRAAGELFFGEGSRLTVL.

This chain links TRBV19 with TRBJ1-4; D unresolved. The CDR3 sequence is 12 residues long. Trimming pared 5 bases from V and 6 bases from J, leaving 7 bases between. Germline CDR1 LNHDA, CDR2 SQIVND (reference sequence). The CDR3 reads CASSLSDEKLFF. DNA for the CDR3: TGTGCCAGTAGTCTATCGGATGAAAAACTGTTTTTT.

This clone was observed a few times. The gene calls are TRBV10-2 and TRBJ1-5, with D unclear. CDR3 length: 14 residues. The germline gives CDR1 WSHSY, CDR2 SAAADI. V lost 5 bases and J lost 1, with 9 bases in between. This CDR3 reads CASSNTGSNQPQHF. CDR3 nucleotides: TGCGCCAGCAGTAATACGGGGAGCAATCAGCCCCAGCATTTT.

The V gene is TRBV5-5, the J gene TRBJ2-2, with D hard to call. The CDR3 loop spans 15 amino acids. Deletions cut 1 base from V and 5 bases from J, with 12 bases between. Per germline, CDR1 SGHKS and CDR2 YYEKEE (reference sequence). The chain's CDR3 is CASSLYSPETGELFF. The DNA of the CDR3 is TGTGCCAGCAGCTTGTATAGCCCGGAAACCGGGGAGCTGTTTTTT.

The chain has TRBV5-4 and TRBJ2-7; D is ambiguous. The V end was cut by 0 bases, the J end by 7 bases, with 8 bases between. CDR3 length equals 12 residues. The germline gives CDR1 SGHNT, CDR2 YYREEE (reference sequence). This CDR3 reads CASSLEASEQYF. The CDR3 DNA sequence: TGTGCCAGCAGCTTGGAAGCGAGTGAGCAGTACTTC.

This chain uses TRBV21-1 with TRBJ2-3; the DNA was not used to check the table's D call, TRBD1. TRBV21-1 is a pseudogene segment. The CDR3 covers 12 residues. The chain's CDR3 is CASGVGPDTQYF. CDR3 nucleotide sequence: TGTGCCTCTGGGGTGGGGCCAGATACGCAGTATTTT.

The chain couples TRBV13 to TRBJ2-1, with TRBD2 matching over 10 bases. The junction had 14 bases not matched to a gene; V was cut back by 2 bases and J by 1 base. The germline CDR1 and CDR2 sequences are PRHDT and FYEKMQ (reference sequence). The CDR3 contains 20 residues. CDR3 amino acids: CASSLSPASGRTVSYNEQFF. The CDR3 DNA reads TGTGCCAGCAGCTTATCGCCCGCTAGCGGGAGAACTGTGTCCTACAATGAGCAGTTCTTC.

The rearrangement uses TRBV7-2 and TRBJ2-3, with a tentative D call TRBD2 (6 bases). CDR1 and CDR2 (germline): SGHTA, FQGNSA. V was pared by 5 bases and J by 1 base, with 19 bases between. The CDR3 length is 17 residues. The CDR3 here is CASSRFRGRGGTDTQYF. For the CDR3, the DNA is TGTGCCAGCAGCAGGTTTCGGGGGAGAGGGGGCACAGATACGCAGTATTTT. Using reference TRBV7-2 and TRBJ2-3 for the parts outside the CDR3, the full variable domain is GAGVSQSPSNKVTEKGKDVELRCDPISGHTALYWYRQSLGQGLEFLIYFQGNSAPDKSGLPSDRFSAERTGGSVSTLTIQRTQQEDSAVYLCASSRFRGRGGTDTQYFGPGTRLTVL.

This clone was counted only a few times. The chain employs TRBV5-1 and TRBJ2-1, with TRBD2 identical over 13 bases. The CDR3 sequence is 16 residues long. Germline trimming cut 4 bases from V and 8 bases from J; bases unmatched to any gene: 9. Germline loops: CDR1 SGHRS, CDR2 YFSETQ. CDR3 loop: CASSQGLAGEIDEQFF. The DNA for the CDR3 is TGCGCCAGCAGCCAAGGACTAGCGGGAGAAATTGATGAGCAGTTCTTC.

The CDR3 reads CASSLGGGTDWQPQHF. CDR3 in DNA: TGTGCCAGCAGCTTAGGTGGGGGCACCGACTGGCAGCCCCAGCATTTT. The J gene is TRBJ1-5, the V gene TRBV7-9; a weak D match, TRBD1 (6 bases). The V gene lost 1 base and the J gene lost 7 bases, with 17 bases spanning the gap. CDR1 and CDR2 from the germline V gene are SEHNR and FQNEAQ (reference sequence). This CDR3 comprises 16 residues.

J is TRBJ2-3 and V is TRBV6-6; 9 bases are a match to TRBD2. From germline, CDR1 is MNHNY and CDR2 SVGAGI (reference sequence). There are 20 residues in the CDR3. V gave up 5 bases and J gave up 3 bases; unmatched junction bases: 21. The CDR3 DNA sequence: TGTGCCAGCAGTCAACAGGGGTGGATAGCGGGGGAACCAGGGACAGATACGCAGTATTTT. This encodes CASSQQGWIAGEPGTDTQYF.

The rearrangement uses TRBV9 and TRBJ1-2; TRBD1 matches at 8 bases. The CDR3 covers 16 residues. Germline assignment: CDR1 SGDLS and CDR2 YYNGEE. The V gene end was trimmed by 3 bases and the J gene end by 7 bases; junction bases not matched to a gene: 14. In DNA, the CDR3 is TGTGCCAGCAGCGCCTACAGACCTGGACAGGGAGGTGGCTACACCTTC. Translation: CASSAYRPGQGGGYTF.

The chain employs TRBV6-5 and TRBJ2-7; weak D call: TRBD1 (6 bases). Trimming took 5 bases from V and 2 from J, leaving 16 bases between them. In germline, CDR1 is MNHEY, CDR2 SVGAGI. This CDR3 region has 15 residues. For the CDR3, the DNA is TGTGCCAGCAGTCTCCAACAGGGTCCCCCCTACGAGCAGTACTTC. This codes for CASSLQQGPPYEQYF.